The 11 T cell receptor beta chains in this list originate from one sample, sequenced in a study of Ad26.COV2.S vaccination and SARS-CoV-2 variants. Libraries were prepared by immunoSEQ multiplex PCR; TCRdb keeps only in-frame clonotypes and omits some of them. The table lists fewer than 400,000 clones, 75% to 90% of them singletons. Noted treatment: some 19 received Ad26.COV2.S at low or high dose, single or two shots; roughly five received placebo; per-sample allocation not given. Collection of the samples took place on day 63 after the first injection of vaccine or placebo. The sample consisted of peripheral blood, taken in a trial of Ad26.COV2.S vaccine versus placebo. The receptors stem from a person between 18 and 65 years old who received the Ad26.COV2.S COVID-19 vaccine or a placebo.

The chain couples TRBV7-2 to TRBJ2-3; tentative D call: TRBD2 (6 bases). Germline V CDR1 and CDR2: SGHTA, FQGNSA. The germline V and J ends were trimmed by 6 bases and 0 bases, with 7 bases remaining between them. The CDR3 extends over 13 amino acids. This chain's CDR3 is CASRRDSTDTQYF. In nucleotides, the CDR3 is TGTGCCAGCAGGCGGGACAGCACAGATACGCAGTATTTT.

The chain couples TRBV28 to TRBJ1-2; 7 nucleotides agree with TRBD1. The CDR3 covers 15 residues. V lost 3 bases to trimming and J lost 6 bases; unmatched junction nucleotides: 10. Germline CDR1 reads MDHEN; CDR2 reads SYDVKM. Here the CDR3 reads CASSFLGRGGNGYTF. In DNA, the CDR3 is TGTGCCAGCAGTTTTCTGGGCAGGGGGGGGAATGGCTACACCTTC.

The V gene is TRBV28, the J gene TRBJ2-1; 13 bases are shared with TRBD2. The CDR3 totals 16 residues. Germline V gives CDR1 MDHEN, CDR2 SYDVKM. V gave up 5 bases and J gave up 3 bases; unmatched junction bases: 4. CDR3 sequence reads: CASSRGLAGVYNEQFF. Written as DNA, the CDR3 is TGTGCCAGCAGTCGAGGACTAGCGGGAGTCTACAATGAGCAGTTCTTC.

The J gene is TRBJ1-1, the V gene TRBV6-6; D is unclear. This CDR3 is built from 14 residues. Deletions cut 6 bases from V and 3 bases from J, with 14 bases between. CDR1 is MNHNY, CDR2 SVGAGI, per germline (reference sequence). DNA of the CDR3: TGTGCCAGCAGCCCCCCCAGCGACCACACTGAAGCTTTCTTT. Its protein is CASSPPSDHTEAFF.

The CDR3 here is CASSLRESSYNEQFF. The CDR3 coding sequence is TGTGCCAGCAGCTTACGAGAGAGCTCCTACAATGAGCAGTTCTTC. The V gene is TRBV7-2, the J gene TRBJ2-1; no clear D gene. The CDR3 runs to 15 residues. Germline assignment: CDR1 SGHTA and CDR2 FQGNSA. V lost 2 bases to trimming and J lost 0 bases, with 8 bases between them.

This rearrangement joins TRBV7-3 to TRBJ2-5; D unresolved. CDR3 size: 12 residues. Trimming left V 5 bases short and J 5 bases short, with 9 bases between. Germline V gene data show CDR1 as SGHTA and CDR2 as FQGTGA. The DNA for the CDR3 is TGTGCCAGCAGCCCTACCGGGGAGACCCAGTACTTC. It encodes CASSPTGETQYF.

The rearrangement links TRBV7-9 to TRBJ1-6; no clear D gene. This CDR3 contains 13 residues. Trimming cost V 4 bases and J 6 bases, with 7 bases left between them. The germline V gene has CDR1 SEHNR and CDR2 FQNEAQ (reference sequence). The CDR3 spells CASSSKGNSPLHF. The CDR3 DNA follows: TGTGCCAGCAGCTCCAAGGGTAATTCACCCCTCCACTTT.

This chain links TRBV4-1 with TRBJ2-3; 11 nucleotides match TRBD2. With 8 bases clipped from V and 5 bases from J, the junction kept 6 bases outside the gene matches. Germline V gene lookup returns CDR1 MGHRA and CDR2 YSYEKL. The CDR3 runs 14 residues. As DNA, the CDR3 is TGCGCCAGCCAGCTAGCGGGAGGAATAGATACGCAGTATTTT. Its translation: CASQLAGGIDTQYF.

The V gene is TRBV10-3, the J gene TRBJ1-3; D remains unclear. CDR3 length: 16 amino acids. Germline V gene lookup returns CDR1 ENHRY and CDR2 SYGVKD. Trimming shortened V by 3 bases and J by 2 bases, and 14 bases separated the two germline ends. The CDR3 region has the DNA TGTGCCATCAGTGACCACTCCGAAGACGCTGGAAACACCATATATTTT. This translates into CAISDHSEDAGNTIYF.

This chain uses TRBV4-1 with TRBJ1-2; D call uncertain. The germline gives CDR1 MGHRA, CDR2 YSYEKL. Trimming took 0 bases from V and 8 from J, leaving 10 bases between them. The CDR3 length is 13 residues. CDR3 residues: CASSQDLDGGYTF. CDR3 DNA sequence: TGCGCCAGCAGCCAAGATCTTGATGGCGGCTACACCTTC.

This sequence joins TRBV9 and TRBJ2-7; D is uncertain. Germline CDR1 reads SGDLS; CDR2 reads YYNGEE. Deletions cut 0 bases from V and 5 bases from J, with 24 bases between. The CDR3 is 18 residues long. This chain's CDR3 is CASSVVVYGVLYRDEQYF. Written as DNA, the CDR3 is TGTGCCAGCAGCGTAGTGGTTTATGGGGTTTTATATCGCGACGAGCAGTACTTC. Using reference TRBV9 and TRBJ2-7 for the parts outside the CDR3, the full variable domain is DSGVTQTPKHLITATGQRVTLRCSPRSGDLSVYWYQQSLDQGLQFLIQYYNGEERAKGNILERFSAQQFPDLHSELNLSSLELGDSALYFCASSVVVYGVLYRDEQYFGPGTRLTVT.